Listed below are T cell receptor beta chains from one sample, sequenced in a study of identical twins. TCRdb redid the calling of the 5' RACE reads with MiXCR, one entry per CDR3 protein. The sample lists 1,800,000 or so distinct CDR3 sequences; about 30% were seen once. The sample comprised cord blood. The receptors come from a newborn girl in good health. Both conserved end residues are part of each CDR3. D genes are given only for firm matches. The size entry is marked missing in some rows and otherwise reads once, few, many or a size class.

v_gene: TRBV27
d_gene: .
abundance: .
j_gene: TRBJ1-1
CDR3nt: TGTGCCAGCAGTTCTCTTGGTGAAGCTTTCTTT
CDR3aa: CASSSLGEAFF

v_gene: TRBV20-1
d_gene: .
abundance: few
j_gene: TRBJ2-7
CDR3nt: TGCAGTGCAATCTACCGTGCCTCCTACGAGCAGTACTTC
CDR3aa: CSAIYRASYEQYF

v_gene: TRBV10-3
d_gene: TRBD2
abundance: .
j_gene: TRBJ2-1
CDR3nt: TGTGCCATCAATCCAGCGGGAGGCTACAAGAAAGAGACCCAGTTCTTC
CDR3aa: CAINPAGGYKKETQFF

v_gene: TRBV24-1
d_gene: TRBD1
abundance: .
j_gene: TRBJ2-2
CDR3nt: TGTGCCACCAGTGATTTGCAAGGACAGGGTATCGCCGGGGAGCTGTTTTTT
CDR3aa: CATSDLQGQGIAGELFF

v_gene: TRBV29-1
d_gene: TRBD1
abundance: few
j_gene: TRBJ1-1
CDR3nt: TGCAGCGTTGCTCTTGTACTGGACAGGGGAGAAGCTTTCTTT
CDR3aa: CSVALVLDRGEAFF

v_gene: TRBV5-1
d_gene: TRBD2
abundance: many
j_gene: TRBJ2-1
CDR3nt: TGCGCCAGCAGCTTGGCCGGGGGGGCTTTCAATGAGCAGTTCTTC
CDR3aa: CASSLAGGAFNEQFF

v_gene: TRBV20-1
d_gene: .
abundance: .
j_gene: TRBJ2-7
CDR3nt: TGCAGTGCTAGAGATCAGTGGAGGGGGGGGTACAATGAGCAGTACTTC
CDR3aa: CSARDQWRGGYNEQYF

v_gene: TRBV12-3/TRBV12-4
d_gene: .
abundance: few
j_gene: TRBJ1-5
CDR3nt: TGTGCCAGCAGTTCGTTGGGCAATCAGCCCCAGCATTTT
CDR3aa: CASSSLGNQPQHF

v_gene: TRBV27
d_gene: .
abundance: .
j_gene: TRBJ2-7
CDR3nt: TGTGCCAGCAGTTTGAGCAGGGTCCACGAGCAGTACTTC
CDR3aa: CASSLSRVHEQYF

v_gene: TRBV21-1
d_gene: .
abundance: .
j_gene: TRBJ2-7
CDR3nt: TGTGCCAGCAGCAAAGGACAGGGCAGGTCCTACGAGCAGTACTTC
CDR3aa: CASSKGQGRSYEQYF

v_gene: TRBV6-6
d_gene: .
abundance: few
j_gene: TRBJ2-7
CDR3nt: TGTGCCAGCAGTTACGAGGTCTACTCCTACGAGCAGTACTTC
CDR3aa: CASSYEVYSYEQYF

v_gene: TRBV6-2/TRBV6-3
d_gene: TRBD2
abundance: few
j_gene: TRBJ2-1
CDR3nt: TGTGCCAGCAGTTACTCTATCGGACTAGCGGGAAGCTCCTACAATGAGCAGTTCTTC
CDR3aa: CASSYSIGLAGSSYNEQFF

v_gene: TRBV7-8
d_gene: TRBD2
abundance: .
j_gene: TRBJ2-1
CDR3nt: TGTGCCAGCAGCTCCAGCGGGAGTGTCTACAATGAGCAGTTCTTC
CDR3aa: CASSSSGSVYNEQFF

v_gene: TRBV7-2
d_gene: .
abundance: .
j_gene: TRBJ1-2
CDR3nt: TGTGCCAGCAGCTTTGACCTTAGGGGGGTCAACTATGGCTACACCTTC
CDR3aa: CASSFDLRGVNYGYTF

v_gene: TRBV7-9
d_gene: .
abundance: .
j_gene: TRBJ2-7
CDR3nt: TGTGCCAGCAGCTTACTCGCGGTTAAGCGAGGGCGCTCCTACGAGCAGTACTTC
CDR3aa: CASSLLAVKRGRSYEQYF

v_gene: TRBV6-5
d_gene: TRBD1
abundance: .
j_gene: TRBJ1-2
CDR3nt: TGTGCCAGCAGTACCGACAGGGTTACTCTTGGGGGCTATGGCTACACCTTC
CDR3aa: CASSTDRVTLGGYGYTF

v_gene: TRBV2
d_gene: TRBD1
abundance: .
j_gene: TRBJ1-1
CDR3nt: TGTGCCAGCAGTGTCACTGCCAGGGGGCTAACTGAAGCTTTCTTT
CDR3aa: CASSVTARGLTEAFF

v_gene: TRBV12-3/TRBV12-4
d_gene: .
abundance: many
j_gene: TRBJ2-7
CDR3nt: TGTGCCAGCAGCTCGGGGGTCGAGCAGTACTTC
CDR3aa: CASSSGVEQYF

v_gene: TRBV4-2
d_gene: TRBD2
abundance: .
j_gene: TRBJ2-7
CDR3nt: TGTGCCAGCACCGGGCTAGCGGACGAGCAGTACTTC
CDR3aa: CASTGLADEQYF

v_gene: TRBV27
d_gene: .
abundance: .
j_gene: TRBJ1-2
CDR3nt: TGTGCCAGCAGTCCACACGGGGACGCGGCCAATAACTATGGCTACACCTTC
CDR3aa: CASSPHGDAANNYGYTF

v_gene: TRBV20-1
d_gene: TRBD2
abundance: .
j_gene: TRBJ2-3
CDR3nt: TGCAGTCAATCTACTAGCGGAATGACAGATACGCAGTATTTT
CDR3aa: CSQSTSGMTDTQYF

v_gene: TRBV5-1
d_gene: TRBD1
abundance: .
j_gene: TRBJ2-1
CDR3nt: TGCGCCAGCAGCTTGGGGGACAGGGGGGGTTACAATGAGCAGTTCTTC
CDR3aa: CASSLGDRGGYNEQFF

v_gene: TRBV7-2
d_gene: TRBD2
abundance: .
j_gene: TRBJ2-7
CDR3nt: TGTGCCAGCAGCTGGAGGTGGGGGGGGGATATAAGCTCCTACAATGAGCAGTACTTC
CDR3aa: CASSWRWGGDISSYNEQYF

v_gene: TRBV5-1
d_gene: .
abundance: .
j_gene: TRBJ2-3
CDR3nt: TGCGCCAGCAGCACCCCGGGACCAGGCCCAGATACGCAGTATTTT
CDR3aa: CASSTPGPGPDTQYF

v_gene: TRBV3-1
d_gene: .
abundance: .
j_gene: TRBJ1-1
CDR3nt: TGTGCCAGCAGCCAAGTAAGAAGTTACACTGAAGCTTTCTTT
CDR3aa: CASSQVRSYTEAFF

v_gene: TRBV5-1
d_gene: TRBD1
abundance: few
j_gene: TRBJ2-5
CDR3nt: TGCGCCCGCCGGACAGGGGGCGTAGGTGAGGTAGAGACCCAGTACTTC
CDR3aa: CARRTGGVGEVETQYF